These 11 T cell receptor beta chains were all obtained from the same sample, sequenced in a study of cytomegalovirus exposure and HLA in healthy donors. PCR used 60 Vbeta primers and 13 Jbeta primers. Measured with immunoSEQ multiplex PCR; TCRdb has only the in-frame clones, and not every one. The data contain approximately 220,000 clones, about four fifths of them seen just once; the ten biggest clones take up roughly 6%. Material: PBMCs. The receptors stem from a man aged 40-49 years in good health and CMV-seropositive.

The rearrangement links TRBV5-1 to TRBJ2-1; 8 bases map to TRBD1. Germline assignment: CDR1 SGHRS and CDR2 YFSETQ. The CDR3 contains 14 residues. Losses at the gene ends were 4 bases for V and 7 bases for J; bases not matched to a gene: 7. The chain's CDR3 is CASSPWTGRNEQFF. For the CDR3, the DNA is TGCGCCAGCAGCCCGTGGACAGGGAGGAATGAGCAGTTCTTC.

This rearrangement joins TRBV2 to TRBJ2-7; 10 positions match TRBD1. The V and J ends lost 6 bases and 2 bases, in that order; junction bases with no gene match: 7. CDR1 and CDR2 from the germline V gene are SNHLY and FYNNEI. The length of the CDR3 is 15 residues. CDR3 amino acids: CASSLRDRGPYEQYV. In nucleotides, the CDR3 is TGTGCCAGCAGCCTCCGGGACAGGGGCCCCTACGAGCAGTACGTC.

This CDR3 is CASSDSGGNEQFF. CDR3 sequence (DNA): TGTGCCAGCAGTGACTCGGGGGGCAATGAGCAGTTCTTC. The V and J genes are TRBV6-4 and TRBJ2-1; tentatively, D is TRBD2 (6 bases). Trimming left V 0 bases short and J 6 bases short, with 6 bases between. The germline V gene has CDR1 MRHNA and CDR2 SNTAGT. The CDR3 totals 13 residues.

As regards this clone: Its ends do not fully match the called genes, so a read error is possible. V gene TRBV7-7 combines with J gene TRBJ2-2; 7 bases match TRBD2. Germline lookup yields CDR1 SSHAT and CDR2 FNYEAQ (reference sequence). The CDR3 consists of 15 residues. The CDR3 DNA sequence: TGTGCTAGCAGCTTGAGCGGGATGAACACCGGGGAGCTGTTTTTT. Translation: CASSLSGMNTGELFF.

The J gene is TRBJ2-7, the V gene TRBV7-2, with a weak D call TRBD2 (7 bases). The germline CDR1 and CDR2 sequences are SGHTA and FQGNSA. The ends were cut back, 2 bases at V and 3 bases at J, with 14 bases in the middle. The CDR3 is 15 amino acids. The DNA for the CDR3 is TGTGCCAGCAGCTTATCGGGCGGGGGCAACTACGAGCAGTACTTC. Its protein product is CASSLSGGGNYEQYF.

The sample holds a few counts of this clone. The chain employs TRBV29-1 and TRBJ2-2; a possible D gene is TRBD1 (5 bases). The V and J ends lost 4 bases and 1 base respectively, with 10 bases between them. Per germline, CDR1 SQVTM and CDR2 ANQGSEA. This CDR3 region has 14 residues. The CDR3 sequence: CSVAQGLNTGELFF. CDR3 DNA: TGCAGCGTTGCCCAGGGCCTGAACACCGGGGAGCTGTTTTTT.

The gene calls are TRBV5-6 and TRBJ1-2; D ambiguous. The CDR3 is 15 amino acids. Trimming cost V 4 bases and J 8 bases, with 21 bases left between them. Per germline, CDR1 SGHDT and CDR2 YYEEEE. CDR3 sequence reads: CASSDGTPGFRGYTF. The CDR3 DNA reads as TGTGCCAGCAGCGATGGAACACCGGGGTTTAGGGGCTACACCTTC.

This clone has only one observation. The V gene is TRBV9, the J gene TRBJ2-1; TRBD1 agrees at 9 bases. The CDR3 totals 15 residues. The J segment lost 8 bases and the V segment lost 4 bases, leaving 10 bases of the junction unmatched. CDR1 and CDR2 (germline): SGDLS, YYNGEE. CDR3 protein: CASSPFTGGFDEQFF. CDR3 nucleotides: TGTGCCAGCAGCCCTTTTACAGGGGGCTTCGATGAGCAGTTCTTC. The full variable domain, in which reference TRBV9 and TRBJ2-1 provide the parts outside the CDR3, is DSGVTQTPKHLITATGQRVTLRCSPRSGDLSVYWYQQSLDQGLQFLIQYYNGEERAKGNILERFSAQQFPDLHSELNLSSLELGDSALYFCASSPFTGGFDEQFFGPGTRLTVL.

The chain links TRBV9 to TRBJ2-2, with D uncertain. Germline V gene lookup returns CDR1 SGDLS and CDR2 YYNGEE. The length of the CDR3 is 14 residues. V gave up 3 bases and J gave up 3 bases, with 9 bases separating them. The CDR3 coding sequence is TGTGCCAGCAGCGACTATGGGTACACCGGGGAGCTGTTTTTT. Amino acids: CASSDYGYTGELFF.

This chain links TRBV15 with TRBJ2-7; perhaps TRBD2 as D (5 bases). The CDR3 is made up of 14 amino acids. Trimming stripped 3 bases from V and 0 bases from J, with 9 bases between. The germline V gene encodes CDR1 LNHNV and CDR2 YYDKDF (reference sequence). Written as DNA, the CDR3 is TGTGCCACCAGCAGGGTCGGGGTCTCCTACGAGCAGTACTTC. The encoded protein is CATSRVGVSYEQYF.

Notes on this clone: In the same sample, other DNA sequences code for this CDR3. The rearrangement uses TRBV7-3 and TRBJ2-4; possibly TRBD2 for D (5 bases). Trimming took 5 bases from V and 7 from J, leaving 15 bases between them. Germline loops: CDR1 SGHTA, CDR2 FQGTGA. The CDR3 sequence is 14 residues long. The chain's CDR3 is CASSPSLGVNIQYF. In nucleotides, the CDR3 is TGTGCCAGCAGCCCAAGCCTCGGGGTCAACATTCAGTACTTC. The whole variable domain, filled in from reference TRBV7-3 and TRBJ2-4, reads GAGVSQTPSNKVTEKGKYVELRCDPISGHTALYWYRQSLGQGPEFLIYFQGTGAADDSGLPNDRFFAVRPEGSVSTLKIQRTERGDSAVYLCASSPSLGVNIQYFGAGTRLSVL.